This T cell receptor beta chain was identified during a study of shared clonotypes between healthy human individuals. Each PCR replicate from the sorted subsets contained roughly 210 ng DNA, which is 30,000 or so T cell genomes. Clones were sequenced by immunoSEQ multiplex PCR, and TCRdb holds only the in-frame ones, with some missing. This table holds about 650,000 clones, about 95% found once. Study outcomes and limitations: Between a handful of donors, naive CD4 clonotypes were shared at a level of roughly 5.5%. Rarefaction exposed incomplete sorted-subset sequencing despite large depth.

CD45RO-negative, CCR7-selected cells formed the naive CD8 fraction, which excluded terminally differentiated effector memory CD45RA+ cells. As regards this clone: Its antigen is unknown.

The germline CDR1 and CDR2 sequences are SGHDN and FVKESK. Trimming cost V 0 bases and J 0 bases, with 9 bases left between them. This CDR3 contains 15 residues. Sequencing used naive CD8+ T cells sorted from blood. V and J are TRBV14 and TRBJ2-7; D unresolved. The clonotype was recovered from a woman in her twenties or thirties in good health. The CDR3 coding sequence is TGTGCCAGCAGCCAAGACTTAAGGAGCTCCTACGAGCAGTACTTC. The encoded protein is CASSQDLRSSYEQYF.